The clone carrying this TCR beta chain was picked up a small number of times. Its matching antigen is unknown. This sample was included in a study of T cell repertoires in cytomegalovirus infection. Across the whole study: Indications of both CMV infection and matching HLA type were provided by public TCR beta signatures.

Via MiXCR, TCRdb re-called the reads, giving one row per CDR3 protein. The data hold more than 650,000 distinct CDR3 sequences, with 35% observed a single time. Findings of the study overall: Carriage of CMV together with the relevant HLA was identifiable through cumulative public TCR beta family frequency. Ex vivo, HLA-C-restricted CMV-specific TCR beta clonotypes prevailed over the rest of the response.

Trimming left V 2 bases short and J 4 bases short, with 8 bases between. Germline CDR1 SGHVS, CDR2 FQNEAQ. This CDR3 contains 13 residues. This sequence joins TRBV7-8 and TRBJ1-2; D is uncertain. This TCR derives from a human donor in good health (CMV status not recorded). Some clones in this sample may be carry-over from other donors' samples. Specimen: PBMCs. CDR3 sequence reads: CASSLQRTYGYTF. In DNA, the CDR3 is TGTGCCAGCAGCTTACAGAGAACCTATGGCTACACCTTC.